This T cell receptor (beta chain) was recovered during a study of T-cell memory formation after mild COVID-19 (dated by TCRdb to the early 2020s). Some background on the complete study: TCR sequence clusters from the two donors were largely donor specific. In two donors, T-cell clones that expanded and contracted after mild COVID-19 were tracked by sequencing TCRalpha and TCRbeta repertoires over time. Two young, previously healthy adult volunteers, one female and one male, were included in the cohort. The paper as a whole reports these results and caveats: The detection of some responding clones in pre-infection memory suggests that pre-existing cross-reactive memory T cells joined the SARS-CoV-2 response. SARS-CoV-2 specificity of the second-wave clones peaking on day 37 was not confirmed. The study included only two mild cases, and larger cohorts that include severe cases with pre-infection samples were judged to be necessary. Contracting CD4+ clones were found mainly in CM and EM memory subsets, while CD8+ clones were enriched in EMRA. From day 15 to 85, contracting clones showed balanced CD4/CD8 phenotypes, whereas a second wave of clones that expanded from day 15 to 37 leaned towards CD4+.

To note about this clonotype: What this receptor recognizes is not known. No base-level quality is on record; no much larger clone is a single base apart.

PBMCs were isolated by Ficoll-Paque density gradient centrifugation. V is cut by 5 bases and J by 5 bases, and the space between the germline ends is 21 bases. Sequences LNHNV (CDR1) and YYDKDF (CDR2) are obtained from the germline V gene (reference sequence). The CDR3 runs 16 amino acids, cysteine and phenylalanine included. Of all the DNA, just the CDR3 is kept, 48 bases in frame from base 1. The reads were generated on an Illumina NovaSeq 6000. TCRalpha and TCRbeta cDNA libraries were constructed by 5'RACE with constant-segment primers, with sample barcodes and unique molecular identifiers being introduced. RNA was extracted from every sample with Trizol reagent. Library amplification was performed in two PCR steps, and a second sample barcode and Illumina TruSeq adapters were introduced in the second step. The libraries were sequenced on an Illumina NovaSeq using 2 x 150 bp paired-end reads. In the paper's pipeline: Reads were demultiplexed and collapsed into UMI-guided consensus sequences with migec v1.2.7. Using mixcr v2.1.11, the UMI consensuses were aligned to TRA and TRB V and J templates and assembled into clonotypes. Expanded or contracted clonotypes were those called significant by both edgeR and NoisET, with noise models trained on biological replicates. For edgeR calls, a false discovery rate-adjusted p below 0.01 and a log2 fold-change threshold of 1 were applied. As an exploratory analysis of dynamics, max-normalized trajectories of the 1000 most abundant clonotypes were examined by PCA with hierarchical clustering. Each responding clone was given a CD4 or CD8 phenotype based on the CD4+ and CD8+ repertoires, which had been sequenced separately. Using fastp at Q25 and MiXCR, TCRdb reprocessed the public reads and kept productive beta chains. Entries are consolidated by CDR3 protein sequence, retaining the most common genes and DNA. These V and J calls are TCRdb output, not the study's own analysis. This sample comprises 120,000 or so distinct CDR3 sequences, more than 15% of them detected only once. The ten largest account for about 5.2% of the sample.

The TCR was taken from a man between 18 and 29 years old who had mild COVID-19 (a few samples of this study predate the infection). The sample titles of this study are shuffled in the database, so cell type and time point are left out; the donor was told from shared clones. Sequenced: PBMCs or a T cell subset sorted from them (not recorded which). The chain is made from TRBV15 and TRBJ2-5; the D match is possibly TRBD1 or TRBD2, with 5 bases aligned in each. The CDR3 amino acid sequence is: CATSLRGQRGVETQYF. The bases are TGTGCCACCAGCCTGAGAGGCCAGAGGGGTGTCGAGACCCAGTACTTC.